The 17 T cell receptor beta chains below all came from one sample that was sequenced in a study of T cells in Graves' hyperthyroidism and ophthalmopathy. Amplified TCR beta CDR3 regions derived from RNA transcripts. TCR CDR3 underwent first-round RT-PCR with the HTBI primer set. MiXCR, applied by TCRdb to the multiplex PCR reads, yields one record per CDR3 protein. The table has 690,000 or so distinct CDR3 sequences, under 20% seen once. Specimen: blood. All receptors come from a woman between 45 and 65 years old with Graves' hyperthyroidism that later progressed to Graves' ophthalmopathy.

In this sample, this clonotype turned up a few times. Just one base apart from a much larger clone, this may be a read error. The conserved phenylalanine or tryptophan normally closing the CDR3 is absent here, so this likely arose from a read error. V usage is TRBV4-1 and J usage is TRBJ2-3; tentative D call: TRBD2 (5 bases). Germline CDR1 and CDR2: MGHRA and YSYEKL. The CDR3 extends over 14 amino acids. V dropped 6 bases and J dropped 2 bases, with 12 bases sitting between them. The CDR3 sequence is CASRQSGSTDTQYS. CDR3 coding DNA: TGCGCCAGCAGACAGAGCGGCTCCACAGATACGCAGTATTCT.

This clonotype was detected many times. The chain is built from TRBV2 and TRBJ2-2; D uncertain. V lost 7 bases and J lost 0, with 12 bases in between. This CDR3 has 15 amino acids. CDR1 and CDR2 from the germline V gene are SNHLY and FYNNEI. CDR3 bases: TGTGCCAGCATAGGTGGACCCTCGAACACCGGGGAGCTGTTTTTT. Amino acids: CASIGGPSNTGELFF.

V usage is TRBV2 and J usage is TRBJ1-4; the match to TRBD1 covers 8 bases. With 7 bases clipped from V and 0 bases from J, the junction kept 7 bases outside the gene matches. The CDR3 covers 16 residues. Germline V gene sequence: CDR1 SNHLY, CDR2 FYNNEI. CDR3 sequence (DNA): TGTGCCAGCAACAGGCAGGGGGCTGCAACTAATGAAAAACTGTTTTTT. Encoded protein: CASNRQGAATNEKLFF.

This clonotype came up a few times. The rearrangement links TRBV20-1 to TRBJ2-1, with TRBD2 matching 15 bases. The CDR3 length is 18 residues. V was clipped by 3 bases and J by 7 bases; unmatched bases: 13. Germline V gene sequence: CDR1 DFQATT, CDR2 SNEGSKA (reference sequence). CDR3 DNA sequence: TGCAGTGCTAGGCCCGGACTAGCGGGGGGGGAAGCCTGGAATGAGCAGTTCTTC. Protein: CSARPGLAGGEAWNEQFF.

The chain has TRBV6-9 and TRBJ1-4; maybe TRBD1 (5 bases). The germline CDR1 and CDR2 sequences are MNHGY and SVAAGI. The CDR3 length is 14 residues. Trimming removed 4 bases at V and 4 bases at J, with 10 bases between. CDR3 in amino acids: CASSLDGHNEKLFF. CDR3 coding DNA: TGTGCCAGCAGTTTAGACGGACATAATGAAAAACTGTTTTTT.

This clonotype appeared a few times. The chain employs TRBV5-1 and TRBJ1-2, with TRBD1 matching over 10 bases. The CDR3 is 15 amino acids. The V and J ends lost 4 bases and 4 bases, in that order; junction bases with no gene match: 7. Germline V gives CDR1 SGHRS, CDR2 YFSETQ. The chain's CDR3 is CASSPGQGSFYGYTF. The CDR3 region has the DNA TGCGCCAGCAGCCCGGGACAGGGGAGCTTCTATGGCTACACCTTC.

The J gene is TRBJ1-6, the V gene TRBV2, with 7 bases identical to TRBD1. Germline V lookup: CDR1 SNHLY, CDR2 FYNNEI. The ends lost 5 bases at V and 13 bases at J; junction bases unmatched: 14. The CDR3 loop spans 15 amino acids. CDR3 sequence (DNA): TGTGCCAGCAGTCCAGGACAGGTCGGTCGATGGCCCCTCCACTTT. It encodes CASSPGQVGRWPLHF.

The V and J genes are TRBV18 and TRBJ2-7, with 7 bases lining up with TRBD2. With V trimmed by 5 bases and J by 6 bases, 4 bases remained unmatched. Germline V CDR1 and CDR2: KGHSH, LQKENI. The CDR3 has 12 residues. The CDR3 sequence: CASSSSSGEQYF. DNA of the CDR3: TGTGCCAGCTCATCCTCTAGCGGCGAGCAGTACTTC.

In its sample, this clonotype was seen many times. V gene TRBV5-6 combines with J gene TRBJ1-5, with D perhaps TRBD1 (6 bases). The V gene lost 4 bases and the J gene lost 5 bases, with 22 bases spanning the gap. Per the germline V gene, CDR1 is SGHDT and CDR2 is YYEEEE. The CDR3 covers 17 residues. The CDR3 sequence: CASSLNAGQGRDQPQHF. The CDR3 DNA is TGTGCCAGCAGCCTCAACGCGGGGCAGGGGAGGGATCAGCCCCAGCATTTT.

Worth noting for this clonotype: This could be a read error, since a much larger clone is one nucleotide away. CDR3 region: CASNTLWQGVTDQPQHF. CDR3 nucleotide sequence: TGTGCCAGCAATACCCTCTGGCAGGGGGTGACGGATCAGCCCCAGCATTTT. This chain links TRBV2 with TRBJ1-5, with 7 bases lining up with TRBD1. Trimming at V came to 7 bases and at J to 5 bases, leaving 17 bases not matched to a gene. The length of the CDR3 is 17 residues. Germline values: CDR1 SNHLY, CDR2 FYNNEI.

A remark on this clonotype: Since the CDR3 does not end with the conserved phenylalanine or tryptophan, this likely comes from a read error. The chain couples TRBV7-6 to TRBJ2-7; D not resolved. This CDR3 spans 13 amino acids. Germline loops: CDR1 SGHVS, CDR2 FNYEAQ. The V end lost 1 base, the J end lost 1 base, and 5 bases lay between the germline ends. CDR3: CASSLEYSYEQYS. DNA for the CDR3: TGTGCCAGCAGCTTAGAGTATTCCTACGAGCAGTACTCC.

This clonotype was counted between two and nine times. The CDR3 DNA follows: TGTGCCTGCCTACCCTACTCTGGAAACACCATATATTTT. Translated: CACLPYSGNTIYF. The rearrangement joins TRBV30 to TRBJ1-3; D uncertain. CDR1 is GTSNPN, CDR2 SVGIG, per germline (reference sequence). Trimming took off 6 bases at V and 0 bases at J, with 9 bases between the two ends. This CDR3 comprises 13 residues.

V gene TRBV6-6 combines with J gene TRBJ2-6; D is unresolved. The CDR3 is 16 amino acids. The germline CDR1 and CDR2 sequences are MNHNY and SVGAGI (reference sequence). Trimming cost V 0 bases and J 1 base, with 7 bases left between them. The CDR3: CASSYSLLSGANVLTF. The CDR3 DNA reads TGTGCCAGCAGTTACTCCTTACTATCTGGGGCCAACGTCCTGACTTTC.

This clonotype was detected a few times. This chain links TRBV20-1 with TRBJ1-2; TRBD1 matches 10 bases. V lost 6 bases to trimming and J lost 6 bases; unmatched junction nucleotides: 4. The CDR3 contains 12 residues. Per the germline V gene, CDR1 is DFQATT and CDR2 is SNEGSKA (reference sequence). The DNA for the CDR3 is TGCAGTGCAGGGACAGGGGAAGATGGCTACACCTTC. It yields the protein CSAGTGEDGYTF.

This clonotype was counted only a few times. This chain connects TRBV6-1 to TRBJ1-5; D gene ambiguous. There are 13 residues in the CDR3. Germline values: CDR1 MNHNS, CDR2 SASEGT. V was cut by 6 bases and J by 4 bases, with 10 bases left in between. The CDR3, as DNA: TGTGCCAGCAGGGACGGAGAGAATCAGCCCCAGCATTTT. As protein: CASRDGENQPQHF.

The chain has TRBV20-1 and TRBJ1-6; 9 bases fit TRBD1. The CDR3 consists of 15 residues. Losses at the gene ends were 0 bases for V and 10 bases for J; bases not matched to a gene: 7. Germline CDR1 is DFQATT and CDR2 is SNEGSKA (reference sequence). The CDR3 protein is CSARDSGTGGSPLHF. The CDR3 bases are TGCAGTGCTAGAGATTCCGGAACAGGGGGCTCACCCCTCCACTTT.

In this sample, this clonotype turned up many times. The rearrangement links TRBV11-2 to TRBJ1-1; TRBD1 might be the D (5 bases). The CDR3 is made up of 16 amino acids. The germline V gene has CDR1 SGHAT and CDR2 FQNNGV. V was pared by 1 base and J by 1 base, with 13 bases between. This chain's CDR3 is CASSLGDLQENTEAFF. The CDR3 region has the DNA TGTGCCAGCAGCTTAGGGGACCTACAGGAGAACACTGAAGCTTTCTTT.